The present TCR beta chain was sequenced within a study of Graves' ophthalmopathy and Graves' hyperthyroidism. This clonotype was recorded once. A much larger clone is a single base away; this may be a read error. The TCR beta CDR3 regions underwent amplification from RNA transcripts. RT-PCR in the first round used HTBI primers; a second-round multiplex PCR followed. MiXCR, run by TCRdb on the multiplex PCR reads, gives a single entry per CDR3 protein. Among over a million distinct CDR3 sequences listed, about 38% were seen once. CDR1 and CDR2 from the germline V gene are SGHAT and FQNNGV. Trimming took off 7 bases at V and 4 bases at J, with 10 bases between the two ends. This CDR3 region has 12 residues. Recruitment covered hyperthyroidism patients aged 18 to 65 whose new diagnosis was of under 2 months' duration. Each diagnosis was determined on the basis of clinical symptoms, serum thyroxine, TRAb, thyroid ultrasound and orbital computed tomography.

Sequencing was carried out using peripheral blood or thyroid tissue (not recorded which). This clonotype was obtained from an adult man with Graves' hyperthyroidism. This chain uses TRBV11-2 with TRBJ2-5; D gene unclear. The CDR3 sequence: CASTWKVETQYF. In nucleotides, the CDR3 is TGTGCCAGCACCTGGAAGGTAGAGACCCAGTACTTC.